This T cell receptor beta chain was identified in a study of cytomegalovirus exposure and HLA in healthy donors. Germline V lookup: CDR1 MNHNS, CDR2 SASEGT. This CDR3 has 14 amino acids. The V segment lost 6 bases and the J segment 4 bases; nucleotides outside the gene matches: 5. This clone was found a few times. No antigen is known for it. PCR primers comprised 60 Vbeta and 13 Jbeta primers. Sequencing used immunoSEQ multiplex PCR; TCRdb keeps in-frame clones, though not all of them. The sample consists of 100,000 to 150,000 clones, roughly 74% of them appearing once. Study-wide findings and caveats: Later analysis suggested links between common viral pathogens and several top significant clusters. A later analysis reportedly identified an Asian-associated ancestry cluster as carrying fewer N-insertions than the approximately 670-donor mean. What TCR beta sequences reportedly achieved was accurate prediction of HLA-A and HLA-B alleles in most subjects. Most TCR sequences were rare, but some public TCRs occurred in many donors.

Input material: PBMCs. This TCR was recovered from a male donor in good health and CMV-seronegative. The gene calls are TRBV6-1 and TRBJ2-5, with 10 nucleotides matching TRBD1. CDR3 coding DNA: TGTGCCAGCAGGACAGGGGGCTCGGGAGAGACCCAGTACTTC. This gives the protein CASRTGGSGETQYF.